This T cell receptor beta chain was sequenced in a study of CD4 T cells in relation to SARS-CoV-2 and coronaviruses. This clone appeared a few times. Its antigen is still unknown. Clones were read by immunoSEQ multiplex PCR, and TCRdb kept only the in-frame ones, dropping some. The table shows over 25,000 clones, with around 78% occurring only once. Germline CDR1 reads MGHDK; CDR2 reads SYGVNS. This CDR3 is 13 amino acids long. The V end lost 8 bases, the J end lost 6 bases, and 16 bases lay between the germline ends. The unexposed donors gave CD4+ T cells in about 2010-2019, prior to COVID-19. After about 10 days of culture, CD4+ T cells were isolated.

Specimen: CD4+ T cells from PBMCs, cultured in vitro. The receptor's source is a human donor in good health. The gene calls are TRBV25-1 and TRBJ1-2; D is perhaps TRBD1 (5 bases). This chain's CDR3 is CASEPREKNGYTF. CDR3 DNA: TGTGCCAGCGAACCCAGGGAGAAAAATGGCTACACCTTC.